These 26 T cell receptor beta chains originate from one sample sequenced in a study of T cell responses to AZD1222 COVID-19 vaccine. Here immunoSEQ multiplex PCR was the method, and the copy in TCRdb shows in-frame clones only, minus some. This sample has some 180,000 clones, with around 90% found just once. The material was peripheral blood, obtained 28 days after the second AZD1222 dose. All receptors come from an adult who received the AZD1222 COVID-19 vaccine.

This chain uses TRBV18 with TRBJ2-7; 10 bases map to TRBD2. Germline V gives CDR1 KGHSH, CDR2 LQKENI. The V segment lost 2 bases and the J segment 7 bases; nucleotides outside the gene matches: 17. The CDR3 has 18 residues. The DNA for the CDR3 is TGTGCCAGCTCACCAATATCCCTGATGGGGGCTAGCGGGAGTGAGCAGTACTTC. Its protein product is CASSPISLMGASGSEQYF.

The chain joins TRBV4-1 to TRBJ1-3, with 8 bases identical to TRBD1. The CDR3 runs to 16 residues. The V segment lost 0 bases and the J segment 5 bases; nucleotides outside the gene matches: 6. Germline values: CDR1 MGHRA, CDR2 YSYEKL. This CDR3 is CASSQDWQGARNTIYF. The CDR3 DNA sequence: TGCGCCAGCAGCCAAGATTGGCAGGGGGCCAGAAACACCATATATTTT.

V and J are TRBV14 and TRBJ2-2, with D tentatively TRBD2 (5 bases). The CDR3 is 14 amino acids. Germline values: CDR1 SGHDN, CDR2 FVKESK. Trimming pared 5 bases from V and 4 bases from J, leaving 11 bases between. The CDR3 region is CASSFRGITGELFF. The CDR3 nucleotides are TGTGCCAGCAGCTTTCGAGGGATCACCGGGGAGCTGTTTTTT.

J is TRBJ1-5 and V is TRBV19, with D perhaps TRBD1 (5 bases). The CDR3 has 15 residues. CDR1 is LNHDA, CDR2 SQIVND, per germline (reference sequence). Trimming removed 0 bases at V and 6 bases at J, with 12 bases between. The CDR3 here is CASSIDSTGRQPQHF. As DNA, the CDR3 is TGTGCCAGTAGTATAGACTCTACGGGACGTCAGCCCCAGCATTTT. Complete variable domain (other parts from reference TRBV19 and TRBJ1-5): DGGITQSPKYLFRKEGQNVTLSCEQNLNHDAMYWYRQDPGQGLRLIYYSQIVNDFQKGDIAEGYSVSREKKESFPLTVTSAQKNPTAFYLCASSIDSTGRQPQHFGDGTRLSIL.

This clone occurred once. CDR3 in DNA: TGTGCCAGCAGCCGGGGACGGGATAATTCACCCCTCCACTTT. It specifies CASSRGRDNSPLHF. V is TRBV11-3 and J is TRBJ1-6; weak D call: TRBD1 (5 bases). V gave up 5 bases and J gave up 5 bases, with 10 bases separating them. The CDR3 is 14 residues long. The germline V gene has CDR1 SGHNT and CDR2 YENEEA.

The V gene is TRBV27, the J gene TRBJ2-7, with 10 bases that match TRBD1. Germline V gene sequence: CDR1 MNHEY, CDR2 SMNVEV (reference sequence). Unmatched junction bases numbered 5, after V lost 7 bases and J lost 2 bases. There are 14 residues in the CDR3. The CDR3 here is CASTWTGGTYEQYF. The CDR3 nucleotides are TGTGCCAGCACTTGGACAGGGGGAACCTACGAGCAGTACTTC.

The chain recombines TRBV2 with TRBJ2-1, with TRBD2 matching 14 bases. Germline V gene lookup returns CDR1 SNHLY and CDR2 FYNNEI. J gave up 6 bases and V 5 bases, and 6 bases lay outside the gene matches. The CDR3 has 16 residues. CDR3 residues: CASSLSGLAGVNEQFF. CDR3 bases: TGTGCCAGCAGTCTTTCGGGACTAGCGGGGGTCAATGAGCAGTTCTTC.

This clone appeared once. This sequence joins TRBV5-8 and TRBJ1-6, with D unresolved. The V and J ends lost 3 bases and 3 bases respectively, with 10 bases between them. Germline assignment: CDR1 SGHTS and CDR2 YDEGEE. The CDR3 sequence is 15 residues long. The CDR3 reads CASSYGRNYNSPLHF. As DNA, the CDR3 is TGTGCCAGCAGCTACGGACGGAACTATAATTCACCCCTCCACTTT.

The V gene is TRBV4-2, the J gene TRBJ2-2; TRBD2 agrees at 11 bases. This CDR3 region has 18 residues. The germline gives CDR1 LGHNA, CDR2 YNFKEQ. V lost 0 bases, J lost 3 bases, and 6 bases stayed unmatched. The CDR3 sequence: CASSQEGLLAGDTGELFF. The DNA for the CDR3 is TGTGCCAGCAGCCAAGAGGGGTTACTAGCGGGAGACACCGGGGAGCTGTTTTTT.

The CDR3 loop reads CASSLEGRQPQHF. The CDR3, as DNA: TGTGCCAGCAGCTTAGAGGGAAGACAGCCCCAGCATTTT. J is TRBJ1-5 and V is TRBV7-9, with no clear D. Germline V lookup: CDR1 SEHNR, CDR2 FQNEAQ (reference sequence). This CDR3 has 13 amino acids. Trimming cost V 1 base and J 7 bases, with 8 bases left between them.

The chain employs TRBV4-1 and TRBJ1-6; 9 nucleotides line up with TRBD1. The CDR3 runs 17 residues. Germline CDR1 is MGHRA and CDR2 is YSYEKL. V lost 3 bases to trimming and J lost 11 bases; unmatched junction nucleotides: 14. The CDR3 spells CASSQTQGAGEWAPLHF. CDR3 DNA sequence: TGCGCCAGCAGCCAGACACAGGGGGCGGGAGAGTGGGCACCCCTCCACTTT.

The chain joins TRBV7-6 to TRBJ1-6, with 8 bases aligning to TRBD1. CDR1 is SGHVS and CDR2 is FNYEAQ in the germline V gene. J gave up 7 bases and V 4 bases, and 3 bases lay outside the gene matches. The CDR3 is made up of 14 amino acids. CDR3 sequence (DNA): TGTGCCAGCAGCTCCGGACAGGGAAATTCACCCCTCCACTTT. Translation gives CASSSGQGNSPLHF.

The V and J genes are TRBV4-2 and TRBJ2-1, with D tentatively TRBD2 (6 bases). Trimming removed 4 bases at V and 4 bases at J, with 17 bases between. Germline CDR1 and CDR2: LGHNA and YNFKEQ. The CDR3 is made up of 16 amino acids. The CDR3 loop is CASSPPSRDSYNEQFF. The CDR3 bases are TGTGCCAGCAGCCCCCCATCGCGGGATTCTTACAATGAGCAGTTCTTC.

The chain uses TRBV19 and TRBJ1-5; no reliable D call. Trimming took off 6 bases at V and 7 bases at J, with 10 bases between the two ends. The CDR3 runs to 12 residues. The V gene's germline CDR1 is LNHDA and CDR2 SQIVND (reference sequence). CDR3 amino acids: CASSWGSQPQHF. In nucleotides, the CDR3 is TGTGCCAGTAGCTGGGGATCCCAGCCCCAGCATTTT.

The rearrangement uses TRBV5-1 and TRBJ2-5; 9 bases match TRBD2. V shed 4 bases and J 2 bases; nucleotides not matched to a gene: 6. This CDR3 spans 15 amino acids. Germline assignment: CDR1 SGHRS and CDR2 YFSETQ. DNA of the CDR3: TGCGCCAGCAGCACGGCTAGCGGGGTACAAGAGACCCAGTACTTC. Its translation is CASSTASGVQETQYF. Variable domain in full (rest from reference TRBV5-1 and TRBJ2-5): KAGVTQTPRYLIKTRGQQVTLSCSPISGHRSVSWYQQTPGQGLQFLFEYFSETQRNKGNFPGRFSGRQFSNSRSEMNVSTLELGDSALYLCASSTASGVQETQYFGPGTRLLVL.

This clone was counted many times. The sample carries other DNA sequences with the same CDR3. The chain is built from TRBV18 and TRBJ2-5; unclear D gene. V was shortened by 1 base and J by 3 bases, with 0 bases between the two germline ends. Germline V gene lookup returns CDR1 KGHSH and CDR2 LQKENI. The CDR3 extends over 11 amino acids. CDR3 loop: CASSPQETQYF. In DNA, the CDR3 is TGTGCCAGCTCACCACAAGAGACCCAGTACTTC.

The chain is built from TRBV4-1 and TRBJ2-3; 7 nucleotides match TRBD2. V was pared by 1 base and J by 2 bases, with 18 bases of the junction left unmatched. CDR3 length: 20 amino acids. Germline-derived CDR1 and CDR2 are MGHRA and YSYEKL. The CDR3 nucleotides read TGCGCCAGCAGCCAAGGGGCCCGCAGGACTAGGGGCGGGTACACAGATACGCAGTATTTT. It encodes CASSQGARRTRGGYTDTQYF.

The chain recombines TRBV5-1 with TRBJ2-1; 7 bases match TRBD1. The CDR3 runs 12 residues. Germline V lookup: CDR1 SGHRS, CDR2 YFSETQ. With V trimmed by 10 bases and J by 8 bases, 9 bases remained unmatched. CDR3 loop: CAGTRGSDEQFF. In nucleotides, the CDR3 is TGCGCCGGTACCAGGGGGAGCGATGAGCAGTTCTTC. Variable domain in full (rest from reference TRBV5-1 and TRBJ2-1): KAGVTQTPRYLIKTRGQQVTLSCSPISGHRSVSWYQQTPGQGLQFLFEYFSETQRNKGNFPGRFSGRQFSNSRSEMNVSTLELGDSALYLCAGTRGSDEQFFGPGTRLTVL.

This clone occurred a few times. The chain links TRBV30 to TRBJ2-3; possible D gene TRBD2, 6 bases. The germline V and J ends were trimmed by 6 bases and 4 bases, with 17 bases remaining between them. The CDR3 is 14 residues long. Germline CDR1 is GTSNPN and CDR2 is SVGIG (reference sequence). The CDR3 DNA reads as TGTGCCTGTAATAGCTGGACTATGGCAGATACGCAGTATTTT. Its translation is CACNSWTMADTQYF.

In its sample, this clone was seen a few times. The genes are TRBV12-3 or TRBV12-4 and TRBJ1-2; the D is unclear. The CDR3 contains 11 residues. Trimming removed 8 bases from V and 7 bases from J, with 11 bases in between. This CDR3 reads CASASRLGYTF. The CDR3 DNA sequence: TGTGCCAGCGCTTCACGGCTTGGCTACACCTTC.

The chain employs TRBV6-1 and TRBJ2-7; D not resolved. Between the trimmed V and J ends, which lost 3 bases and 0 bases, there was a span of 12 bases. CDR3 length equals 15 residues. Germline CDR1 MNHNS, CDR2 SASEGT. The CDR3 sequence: CASSDPQMGSYEQYF. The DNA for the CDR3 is TGTGCCAGCAGTGACCCCCAAATGGGCTCCTACGAGCAGTACTTC.

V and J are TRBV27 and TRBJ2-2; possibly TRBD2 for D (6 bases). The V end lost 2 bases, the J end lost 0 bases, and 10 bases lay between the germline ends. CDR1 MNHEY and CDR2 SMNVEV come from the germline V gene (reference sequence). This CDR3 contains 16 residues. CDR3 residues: CASSLGGWPNTGELFF. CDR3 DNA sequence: TGTGCCAGCAGTTTAGGGGGGTGGCCGAACACCGGGGAGCTGTTTTTT.

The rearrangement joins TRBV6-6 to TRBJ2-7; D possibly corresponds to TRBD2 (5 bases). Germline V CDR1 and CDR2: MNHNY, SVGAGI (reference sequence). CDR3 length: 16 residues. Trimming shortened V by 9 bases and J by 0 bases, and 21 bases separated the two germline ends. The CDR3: CARSPRHGVSSYEQYF. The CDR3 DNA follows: TGTGCCAGGAGCCCCCGGCACGGGGTGTCCTCCTACGAGCAGTACTTC.

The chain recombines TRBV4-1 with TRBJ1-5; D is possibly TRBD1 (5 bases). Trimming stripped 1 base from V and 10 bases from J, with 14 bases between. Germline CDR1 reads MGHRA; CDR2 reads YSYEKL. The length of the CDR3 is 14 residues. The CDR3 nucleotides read TGCGCCAGCAGCCAAGGTCCCTGGGGGAGACCCCAGCATTTT. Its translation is CASSQGPWGRPQHF.

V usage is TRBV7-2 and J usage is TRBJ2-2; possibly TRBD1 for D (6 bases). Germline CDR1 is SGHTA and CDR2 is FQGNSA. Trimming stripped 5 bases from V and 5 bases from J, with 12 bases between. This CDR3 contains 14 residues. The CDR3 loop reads CASSTEQGTGELFF. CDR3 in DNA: TGTGCCAGCAGCACTGAACAGGGTACCGGGGAGCTGTTTTTT.

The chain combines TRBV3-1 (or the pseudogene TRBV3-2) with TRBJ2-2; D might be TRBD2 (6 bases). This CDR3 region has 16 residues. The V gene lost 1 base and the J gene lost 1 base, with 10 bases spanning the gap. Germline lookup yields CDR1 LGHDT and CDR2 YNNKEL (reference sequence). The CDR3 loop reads CASSQVTSRNTGELFF. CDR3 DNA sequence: TGTGCCAGCAGCCAAGTTACTAGCCGGAACACCGGGGAGCTGTTTTTT.